The sample holds many counts of the clone carrying this T cell receptor (beta chain). The target antigen is unknown. TCRdb re-analysed the 5' RACE reads in MiXCR, keeping a single row per CDR3 protein. The table records 700,000 to 850,000 distinct CDR3 sequences, about an eighth of them present only once. This CDR3 contains 13 residues. Germline lookup yields CDR1 ENHRY and CDR2 SYGVKD. Trimming removed 8 bases at V and 2 bases at J, with 13 bases between. The sample originates from a study of CD8 T cells in ankylosing spondylitis. Whole-study results and caveats: In ankylosing spondylitis blood, a motif of seven to nine highly homologous TCR beta variants appeared characteristic.

The chain is built from TRBV10-3 and TRBJ2-7, with a weak D call TRBD1 (6 bases). This clonotype was sampled from a male donor with ankylosing spondylitis. The specimen sequenced was blood, either unsorted or a sorted T cell fraction (not recorded which). The CDR3 region has the DNA TGTGCCATCGCAGGGGACACCGCCTACGAGCAGTACTTC. It encodes CAIAGDTAYEQYF.